This TCR beta chain was sequenced for a study of blood T cell repertoires in COVID-19. Study at large: The United States, Italy and Spain were the sources of the acute and convalescent COVID-19 samples. Nucleic acid was either cDNA or gDNA, and it came from T cells, B-cell-depleted T cells, or PBMCs.

This clone was detected only a few times. As processed by the authors: The authors estimated nucleated cell counts from reference gene primer amplification. Using immunoSEQ multiplex PCR, the repertoire was profiled, and TCRdb retains in-frame clones only, with some absent. V, J and clone size reflect that table, while D and trimming were determined from the DNA. The table has 270,000 or so clones, roughly four fifths seen once; the top ten hold 8% to 10%. The receptor was isolated from a woman aged 45-65 years who had recovered from COVID-19. Sequenced material: peripheral blood.

This CDR3 reads CASSLEWTSGISEQYF. The CDR3 DNA sequence: TGTGCCAGCAGCTTAGAATGGACTAGCGGGATTTCGGAGCAGTACTTC. The V call is TRBV13, the J call TRBJ2-7, with 12 bases aligning to TRBD2. There are 16 residues in the CDR3. Germline CDR1 and CDR2: PRHDT and FYEKMQ (reference sequence). Germline trimming cut 1 base from V and 7 bases from J; bases unmatched to any gene: 8.